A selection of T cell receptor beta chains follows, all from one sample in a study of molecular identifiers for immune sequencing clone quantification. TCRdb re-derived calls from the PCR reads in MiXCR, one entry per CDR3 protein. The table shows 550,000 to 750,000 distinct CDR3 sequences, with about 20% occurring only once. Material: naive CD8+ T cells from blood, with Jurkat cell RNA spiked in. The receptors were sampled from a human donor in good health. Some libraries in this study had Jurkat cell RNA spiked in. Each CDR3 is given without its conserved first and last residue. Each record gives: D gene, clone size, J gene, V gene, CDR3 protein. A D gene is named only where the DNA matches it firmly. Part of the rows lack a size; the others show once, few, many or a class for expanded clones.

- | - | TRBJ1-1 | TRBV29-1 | SATQGLAF
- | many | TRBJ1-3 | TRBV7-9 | ASSPESGYGDTIY
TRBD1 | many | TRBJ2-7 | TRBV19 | ASSIQTGVSSYEQY
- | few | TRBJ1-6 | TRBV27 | ASSLSGGDGMALH
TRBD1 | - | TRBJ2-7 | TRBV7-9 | ASSAPGQGHEQY
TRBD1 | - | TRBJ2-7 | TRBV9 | ASSEGTAPYEQY
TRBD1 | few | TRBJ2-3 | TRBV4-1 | ASSQERGQAFTDTPY
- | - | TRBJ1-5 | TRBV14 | ASSHPRGNLRFSNQPRH
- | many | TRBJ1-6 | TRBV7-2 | ASSFGGQGFSYNSPLH
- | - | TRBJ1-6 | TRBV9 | ASSAHRTIRSSPLH
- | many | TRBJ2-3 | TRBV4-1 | ASSQVSGSTDTQY
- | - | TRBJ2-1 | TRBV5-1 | ASSYRSTGEQF
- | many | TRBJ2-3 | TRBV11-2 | ASSLVQGPDTQY
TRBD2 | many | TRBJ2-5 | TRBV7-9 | ASSTGTSGRTETQY
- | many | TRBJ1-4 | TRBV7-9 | ASSLPRQNEKLF
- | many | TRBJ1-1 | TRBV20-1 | SARDAGHQEAF
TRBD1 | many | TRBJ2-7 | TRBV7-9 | ASSQTPGQDYEQY
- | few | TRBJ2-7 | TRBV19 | ASGISPGYEQY
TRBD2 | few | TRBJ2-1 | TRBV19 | ASSATSGGANEQF
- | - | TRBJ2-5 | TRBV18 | ASSPWGHRLETQY
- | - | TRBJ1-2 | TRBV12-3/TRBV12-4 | ASSSGGRYGYT
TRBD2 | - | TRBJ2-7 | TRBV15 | ATSRGGVSSYEQY
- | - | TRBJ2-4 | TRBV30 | AWRDIREAKNIQY
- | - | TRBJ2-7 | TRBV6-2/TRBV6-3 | ASTSPRAVHEQY
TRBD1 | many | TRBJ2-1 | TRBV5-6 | ASSLTGDPSYNEQF
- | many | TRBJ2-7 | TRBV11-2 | ASSLGLAAGDEQY
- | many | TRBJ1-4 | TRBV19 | ASSRRTATNEKLF
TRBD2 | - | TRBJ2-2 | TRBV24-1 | ATSGTSGRSTGELF
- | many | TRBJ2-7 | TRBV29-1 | SVKKAYEQY
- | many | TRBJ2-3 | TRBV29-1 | SAVGGTTYIVDTQY
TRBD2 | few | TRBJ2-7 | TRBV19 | ASSIRGGQVAYEQY
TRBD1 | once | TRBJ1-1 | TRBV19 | ASSPDRGGVTAAF
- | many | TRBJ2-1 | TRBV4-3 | ASSQAGHMTYNEQF
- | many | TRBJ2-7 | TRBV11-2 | ASSLDLDPDYEQY
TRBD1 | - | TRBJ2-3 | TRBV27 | ASSSGSSQGAWADTQY
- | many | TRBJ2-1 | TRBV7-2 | ASSGVHNEQF
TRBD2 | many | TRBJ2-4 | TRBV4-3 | ASSQETGGGAKNIQY